These 24 T cell receptor beta chains originate from one sample sequenced in a study of T cells in Graves' hyperthyroidism and ophthalmopathy. It was RNA transcripts that yielded the amplified TCR beta CDR3 regions. The HTBI primer set was used in a first-round RT-PCR of the TCR CDR3. TCRdb independently ran MiXCR on the multiplex PCR reads; one entry per CDR3 protein. In the table there are 210,000 or so distinct CDR3 sequences, under 20% of which are singletons. Sequenced input: blood. The origin of the receptors is a man aged 45-65 years with Graves' hyperthyroidism.

This clonotype showed up many times. The chain is built from TRBV12-3 or TRBV12-4 and TRBJ2-7; TRBD1 agrees at 10 bases. The CDR3 extends over 20 amino acids. Trimming at V came to 5 bases and at J to 8 bases, leaving 27 bases not matched to a gene. The CDR3 protein is CASSPPDRGLAPRPSRKQYF. CDR3 coding DNA: TGTGCCAGCAGTCCACCGGACAGGGGGTTAGCGCCTCGACCCAGCCGCAAGCAGTACTTC.

This clonotype came up a few times. In DNA, the CDR3 is TGTGCCAGCAGCCTACTAGCGAAAAGGACAGATACGCAGTATTTT. Amino acids: CASSLLAKRTDTQYF. The V and J genes are TRBV6-1 and TRBJ2-3; 7 bases are a match to TRBD2. The CDR3 covers 15 residues. Per germline, CDR1 MNHNS and CDR2 SASEGT. The V gene end was trimmed by 6 bases and the J gene end by 3 bases; junction bases not matched to a gene: 9.

This clonotype was seen a few times. The chain has TRBV6-6 and TRBJ2-2; possibly TRBD1 for D (5 bases). Germline-derived CDR1 and CDR2 are MNHNY and SVGAGI (reference sequence). V lost 0 bases and J lost 5, with 7 bases in between. The CDR3 runs to 14 residues. The chain's CDR3 is CASSYSGPTGELFF. In nucleotides, the CDR3 is TGTGCCAGCAGTTACTCGGGGCCTACCGGGGAGCTGTTTTTT.

This clonotype was found a few times. This rearrangement joins TRBV7-9 to TRBJ1-1, with D unclear. The CDR3 is made up of 16 amino acids. Germline-derived CDR1 and CDR2 are SEHNR and FQNEAQ (reference sequence). Between the trimmed V and J ends, which lost 5 bases and 1 base, there was a span of 17 bases. The CDR3 region is CASSPLPSRTNTEAFF. The CDR3 DNA sequence: TGTGCCAGCAGCCCGTTGCCCTCTCGTACGAACACTGAAGCTTTCTTT.

This clonotype appeared many times. V is TRBV20-1 and J is TRBJ2-1; D is ambiguous. V was trimmed by 7 bases and J by 0 bases, leaving 16 bases between them. CDR3 length: 15 residues. Germline assignment: CDR1 DFQATT and CDR2 SNEGSKA (reference sequence). CDR3 in DNA: TGCAGTGTATTCTCGCGGATACGCTCCTACAATGAGCAGTTCTTC. It translates to CSVFSRIRSYNEQFF.

This clonotype was counted many times. This rearrangement joins TRBV7-3 to TRBJ2-3; TRBD2 matches at 11 bases. V was pared by 5 bases and J by 6 bases, with 7 bases of the junction left unmatched. Germline V gene lookup returns CDR1 SGHTA and CDR2 FQGTGA. CDR3 size: 15 residues. Written as DNA, the CDR3 is TGTGCCAGCAGCCCCGGGGCTAGCGGGAGGGATACGCAGTATTTT. As protein: CASSPGASGRDTQYF. Complete variable domain (other parts from reference TRBV7-3 and TRBJ2-3): GAGVSQTPSNKVTEKGKYVELRCDPISGHTALYWYRQSLGQGPEFLIYFQGTGAADDSGLPNDRFFAVRPEGSVSTLKIQRTERGDSAVYLCASSPGASGRDTQYFGPGTRLTVL.

The CDR3 DNA is TGTGCCAGCACCTCCGGGGTGGGCAATTCACCCCTCCACTTT. It yields the protein CASTSGVGNSPLHF. The rearrangement uses TRBV3-1 and TRBJ1-6; D unresolved. CDR1 and CDR2 (germline): LGHDT, YNNKEL (reference sequence). This CDR3 is 14 amino acids long. Trimming stripped 7 bases from V and 7 bases from J, with 14 bases between.

In its sample, this clonotype was seen many times. The chain combines TRBV28 with TRBJ2-1; TRBD1 might be the D (6 bases). CDR3 length: 18 amino acids. V was clipped by 2 bases and J by 8 bases, with 25 bases between them. In germline, CDR1 is MDHEN, CDR2 SYDVKM. Here the CDR3 DNA reads TGTGCCAGCAGTTTAATAACAGGGCCTACATATACGCGATATGAGCAGTTCTTC. It yields the protein CASSLITGPTYTRYEQFF.

Many counts were recorded for this clonotype. The V gene is TRBV7-2, the J gene TRBJ1-2; tentative D call: TRBD1 (6 bases). Germline lookup yields CDR1 SGHTA and CDR2 FQGNSA. This CDR3 has 14 residues. V was trimmed by 5 bases and J by 8 bases, leaving 18 bases between them. The chain's CDR3 is CASSTGQSSLGYTF. The CDR3 DNA reads as TGTGCCAGCAGCACCGGACAGTCATCGTTGGGCTACACCTTC.

This clonotype was recorded many times. The chain links TRBV6-5 to TRBJ2-7; TRBD2 aligns across 10 bases. J gave up 3 bases and V 2 bases, and 16 bases lay outside the gene matches. The CDR3 sequence is 19 residues long. Germline V gene lookup returns CDR1 MNHEY and CDR2 SVGAGI. As DNA, the CDR3 is TGTGCCAGCAGTTACACAAGACTAGCGGGTCCTGCCCTCTACTACGAGCAGTACTTC. Translated, it gives CASSYTRLAGPALYYEQYF.

Ten or more counts support this clonotype. V usage is TRBV28 and J usage is TRBJ2-1, with 8 nucleotides matching TRBD2. This CDR3 region has 15 residues. Germline CDR1 is MDHEN and CDR2 is SYDVKM. V shed 7 bases and J 2 bases; nucleotides not matched to a gene: 7. The CDR3 here is CASTITGGTYNEQFF. The CDR3 nucleotides read TGTGCCAGCACCATAACGGGGGGGACCTACAATGAGCAGTTCTTC.

The chain recombines TRBV6-1 with TRBJ1-6, with D tentatively TRBD1 (5 bases). The CDR3 runs 15 residues. The germline V gene encodes CDR1 MNHNS and CDR2 SASEGT. V was trimmed by 7 bases and J by 7 bases, leaving 17 bases between them. For the CDR3, the DNA is TGTGCCAGCACCGATGGGGGGGGGTGGAATTCACCCCTCCACTTT. Translation: CASTDGGGWNSPLHF.

The chain combines TRBV20-1 with TRBJ2-1; D could derive from TRBD1 or TRBD2 (5 bases each). Trimming removed 5 bases from V and 4 bases from J, with 15 bases in between. This CDR3 spans 14 amino acids. CDR1 and CDR2 (germline): DFQATT, SNEGSKA (reference sequence). The CDR3 loop is CSAGTEGFYNEQFF. The DNA of the CDR3 is TGCAGTGCTGGAACCGAGGGGTTTTACAATGAGCAGTTCTTC.

V gene TRBV10-2 combines with J gene TRBJ2-1; D may be TRBD2 (5 bases). The germline V gene encodes CDR1 WSHSY and CDR2 SAAADI. The CDR3 is made up of 13 amino acids. With 0 bases removed from V and 13 bases from J, the gap between germline ends came to 13 bases. The CDR3 nucleotides are TGCGCCAGCAGTGAGTCGAACAGAGGGCAACAGTTCTTC. The encoded protein is CASSESNRGQQFF.

This clonotype appeared a few times. The chain combines TRBV15 with TRBJ2-5; 8 bases fit TRBD2. Trimming at V came to 1 base and at J to 1 base, leaving 5 bases not matched to a gene. The germline V gene encodes CDR1 LNHNV and CDR2 YYDKDF (reference sequence). This CDR3 is built from 16 residues. For the CDR3, the DNA is TGTGCCACCAGCAGAGGAGGCGGGAGGCCCCAAGAGACCCAGTACTTC. Amino acids: CATSRGGGRPQETQYF.

This chain joins TRBV6-5 and TRBJ2-7; D might be TRBD2 (6 bases). Trimming stripped 0 bases from V and 2 bases from J, with 8 bases between. The CDR3 loop spans 14 amino acids. The germline gives CDR1 MNHEY, CDR2 SVGAGI. Written as DNA, the CDR3 is TGTGCCAGCAGTTACTCGGAGGGGACCTACGAGCAGTACTTC. This sequence encodes CASSYSEGTYEQYF.

The CDR3 DNA follows: TGCGCCAGCAGCTTGGCCGAGAGCTCCTACTACGAGCAGTACTTC. It yields the protein CASSLAESSYYEQYF. V and J are TRBV5-1 and TRBJ2-7; D gene unclear. This CDR3 comprises 15 residues. Germline CDR1 reads SGHRS; CDR2 reads YFSETQ. Between the trimmed V and J ends, which lost 0 bases and 3 bases, there was a span of 13 bases.

This clonotype was seen at least ten times. The V and J genes are TRBV10-1 and TRBJ2-3; a weak D match, TRBD2 (6 bases). Germline CDR1 reads WNHNN; CDR2 reads SYGVQD (reference sequence). CDR3 length equals 15 residues. The V gene lost 2 bases and the J gene lost 2 bases, with 11 bases spanning the gap. The CDR3 DNA follows: TGCGCCAGCAGTGAGACGGGACTTCACACAGATACGCAGTATTTT. Its translation is CASSETGLHTDTQYF.

The chain joins TRBV10-3 to TRBJ2-1; 9 bases line up with TRBD1. J was trimmed by 7 bases and V by 1 base; bases with no gene match: 5. CDR3 size: 15 residues. CDR1 is ENHRY, CDR2 SYGVKD, per germline. CDR3 sequence: CAISEYGQGRNEQFF. CDR3 DNA: TGTGCCATCAGTGAGTACGGACAGGGGAGGAATGAGCAGTTCTTC.

In this sample, this clonotype turned up many times. V usage is TRBV10-3 and J usage is TRBJ2-1; 7 bases map to TRBD2. This CDR3 contains 14 residues. Germline CDR1 ENHRY, CDR2 SYGVKD. The ends lost 10 bases at V and 4 bases at J; junction bases unmatched: 10. The CDR3 sequence is CASHQAGLYNEQFF. For the CDR3, the DNA is TGTGCCAGTCACCAGGCGGGACTATACAATGAGCAGTTCTTC.

This clonotype was recorded at least ten times. The V gene is TRBV5-1, the J gene TRBJ2-1, with 11 bases aligning to TRBD2. V dropped 3 bases and J dropped 2; count of bases not matched to a gene: 4. There are 16 residues in the CDR3. Germline V gene sequence: CDR1 SGHRS, CDR2 YFSETQ. In DNA form, the CDR3 reads TGCGCCAGCAGCTGGGGACTAGCGGAGACCTACAATGAGCAGTTCTTC. Translating it yields CASSWGLAETYNEQFF.

This clonotype was observed at least ten times. The chain combines TRBV18 with TRBJ2-1, with 7 bases lining up with TRBD2. From germline, CDR1 is KGHSH and CDR2 LQKENI. CDR3 length equals 15 residues. The ends lost 0 bases at V and 6 bases at J; junction bases unmatched: 5. Here the CDR3 DNA reads TGTGCCAGCTCACCACCGGGACTACTCATCAATGAGCAGTTCTTC. Protein: CASSPPGLLINEQFF. Drawing the rest from reference TRBV18 and TRBJ2-1, the complete variable domain is NAGVMQNPRHLVRRRGQEARLRCSPMKGHSHVYWYRQLPEEGLKFMVYLQKENIIDESGMPKERFSAEFPKEGPSILRIQQVVRGDSAAYFCASSPPGLLINEQFFGPGTRLTVL.

This rearrangement joins TRBV30 to TRBJ2-1, with 7 bases aligning to TRBD2. The germline V gene encodes CDR1 GTSNPN and CDR2 SVGIG (reference sequence). The CDR3 totals 16 residues. Losses at the gene ends were 5 bases for V and 4 bases for J; bases not matched to a gene: 14. This chain's CDR3 is CAWGKIGGRGYNEQFF. The CDR3 region has the DNA TGTGCCTGGGGGAAAATAGGAGGGCGGGGGTACAATGAGCAGTTCTTC.

A note on this clonotype: A read error is possible here, since a much larger clone lies one base away. The CDR3 DNA reads TGTGCCAGCAGTGGCCGGGAACACAATGAGCAGTTCTTC. It specifies CASSGREHNEQFF. The chain couples TRBV13 to TRBJ2-1; tentatively, D is TRBD2 (5 bases). V was pared by 6 bases and J by 5 bases, with 11 bases between. This CDR3 is built from 13 residues. CDR1 and CDR2 from the germline V gene are PRHDT and FYEKMQ (reference sequence). Drawing the rest from reference TRBV13 and TRBJ2-1, the complete variable domain is AAGVIQSPRHLIKEKRETATLKCYPIPRHDTVYWYQQGPGQDPQFLISFYEKMQSDKGSIPDRFSAQQFSDYHSELNMSSLELGDSALYFCASSGREHNEQFFGPGTRLTVL.